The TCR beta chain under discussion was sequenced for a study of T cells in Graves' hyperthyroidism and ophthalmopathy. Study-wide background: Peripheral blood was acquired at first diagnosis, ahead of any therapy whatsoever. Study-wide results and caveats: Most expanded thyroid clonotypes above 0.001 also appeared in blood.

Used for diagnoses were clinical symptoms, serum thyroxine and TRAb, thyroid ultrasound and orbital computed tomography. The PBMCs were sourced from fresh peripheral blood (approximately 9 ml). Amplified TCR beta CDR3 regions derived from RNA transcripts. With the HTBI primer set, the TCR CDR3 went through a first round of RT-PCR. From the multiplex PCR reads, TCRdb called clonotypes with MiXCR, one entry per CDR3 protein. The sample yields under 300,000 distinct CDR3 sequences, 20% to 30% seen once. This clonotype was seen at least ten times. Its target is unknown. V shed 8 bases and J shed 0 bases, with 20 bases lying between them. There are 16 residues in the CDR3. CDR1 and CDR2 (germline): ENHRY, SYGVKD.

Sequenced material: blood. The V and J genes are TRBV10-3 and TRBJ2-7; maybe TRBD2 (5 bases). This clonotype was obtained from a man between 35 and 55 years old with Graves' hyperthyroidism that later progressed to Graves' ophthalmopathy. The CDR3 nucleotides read TGTGCCATCGCGGGCCGTCCGGGCAGTACCTCCTACGAGCAGTACTTC. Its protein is CAIAGRPGSTSYEQYF.